These 20 T cell receptor beta chains were sequenced from one sample in a study of siplizumab effects on memory and regulatory T cells (dated by TCRdb to between 2018 and 2020). The receptor library was made with the immunoSEQ multiplex PCR assay. TCRdb mirrors the immuneACCESS table, restricted to in-frame sequences. Some clones are absent from its copies; in checked studies, under half trace to an unresolved V gene, and the reason for the others is unknown. The sample contains 100,000 or so clones, more than 85% of them found a single time. The ten largest clones take up around 2.7% of the sample. The specimen sequenced was CD4+ T cells sorted from blood. The source of these receptors is a human donor in good health. Some clones in this sample may be carry-over from other donors' samples.

CDR3: CASSQDGLDGTDTQYF. The CDR3, as DNA: TGCGCCAGCAGCCAAGATGGGCTAGATGGCACAGATACGCAGTATTTT. The chain recombines TRBV4-1 with TRBJ2-3; no definite D call. This CDR3 spans 16 amino acids. The germline CDR1 and CDR2 sequences are MGHRA and YSYEKL. V gave up 0 bases and J gave up 1 base, with 11 bases separating them.

V usage is TRBV19 and J usage is TRBJ2-1; 8 bases are a match to TRBD2. The V segment lost 10 bases and the J segment 5 bases; nucleotides outside the gene matches: 19. From germline, CDR1 is LNHDA and CDR2 SQIVND (reference sequence). The CDR3 is 17 amino acids. This CDR3 is CATRRTGEAGGHNEQFF. CDR3 DNA: TGTGCCACTCGTAGGACGGGGGAGGCGGGAGGCCACAATGAGCAGTTCTTC.

The chain has TRBV7-8 and TRBJ2-5; no reliable D call. CDR1 SGHVS and CDR2 FQNEAQ come from the germline V gene. The CDR3 spans 13 residues. Trimming removed 1 base at V and 5 bases at J, with 8 bases between. This chain's CDR3 is CASSLGFVETQYF. The CDR3 DNA follows: TGTGCCAGCAGCTTAGGGTTTGTGGAGACCCAGTACTTC.

This chain connects TRBV5-4 to TRBJ2-5, with 9 bases identical to TRBD1. Looked up from germline, CDR1 is SGHNT and CDR2 is YYREEE (reference sequence). This CDR3 spans 13 amino acids. Germline trimming cut 4 bases from V and 3 bases from J; bases unmatched to any gene: 1. DNA for the CDR3: TGTGCCAGCAGCCGGACAGGGGAAGAGACCCAGTACTTC. Translation gives CASSRTGEETQYF.

This clone was seen more than once but under ten times. The V and J genes are TRBV20-1 and TRBJ2-7; the D is unclear. Germline CDR1 and CDR2: DFQATT and SNEGSKA (reference sequence). The CDR3 runs to 10 residues. V shed 5 bases and J shed 3 bases, with 5 bases lying between them. This CDR3 is CSAVSYEQYF. The CDR3 region has the DNA TGCAGTGCTGTAAGCTACGAGCAGTACTTC.

This chain links TRBV9 with TRBJ1-4; D possibly corresponds to TRBD1 (5 bases). This CDR3 region has 15 residues. Germline loops: CDR1 SGDLS, CDR2 YYNGEE. Trimming left V 0 bases short and J 7 bases short, with 13 bases between. The CDR3 protein is CASSVAPRVGEKLFF. CDR3 sequence (DNA): TGTGCCAGCAGCGTAGCTCCCAGGGTCGGTGAAAAACTGTTTTTT.

This chain joins TRBV4-1 and TRBJ2-3; TRBD1 agrees at 9 bases. Germline V gene data show CDR1 as MGHRA and CDR2 as YSYEKL. Trimming removed 1 base from V and 1 base from J; junction bases left unmatched: 0. This CDR3 is 15 amino acids long. CDR3: CASSQGTGGTDTQYF. CDR3 DNA sequence: TGCGCCAGCAGCCAAGGGACAGGGGGCACAGATACGCAGTATTTT.

This chain uses TRBV11-2 with TRBJ2-3; D call uncertain. CDR3 length: 17 residues. V lost 3 bases, J lost 0 bases, and 16 bases lay in between. Germline V lookup: CDR1 SGHAT, CDR2 FQNNGV. CDR3 nucleotides: TGTGCCAGCAGCTTCCCCCTGGATGCACAGAGCACAGATACGCAGTATTTT. It translates to CASSFPLDAQSTDTQYF.

This clone was seen only once. This chain links TRBV18 with TRBJ2-7; D may correspond to TRBD1 or TRBD2 (6 bases each). Between the trimmed V and J ends, which lost 6 bases and 0 bases, there was a span of 21 bases. This CDR3 is built from 17 residues. Germline CDR1 and CDR2: KGHSH and LQKENI. Here the CDR3 reads CASSLRGHSQTSYEQYF. As DNA, the CDR3 is TGTGCCAGCTCCCTGCGGGGACACTCCCAAACCTCCTACGAGCAGTACTTC.

The DNA for the CDR3 is TGCAGCGTTGACGGGGGAGGCACCGGGGAGCTGTTTTTT. This gives the protein CSVDGGGTGELFF. V gene TRBV29-1 combines with J gene TRBJ2-2; possible D gene TRBD2, 6 bases. The CDR3 has 13 residues. Germline values: CDR1 SQVTM, CDR2 ANQGSEA. V shed 3 bases and J shed 4 bases, with 9 bases lying between them.

V gene TRBV7-2 combines with J gene TRBJ2-7; 8 bases line up with TRBD2. This CDR3 region has 17 residues. V dropped 1 base and J dropped 2; count of bases not matched to a gene: 10. In germline, CDR1 is SGHTA, CDR2 FQGNSA. CDR3 DNA: TGTGCCAGCAGCTTAGTGAGCGGGAGCAGTGGAGCCTACGAGCAGTACTTC. Encoded protein: CASSLVSGSSGAYEQYF.

V gene TRBV10-3 combines with J gene TRBJ1-4, with TRBD1 matching 9 bases. The CDR3 covers 15 residues. The trim removed 5 bases at V and 2 bases at J, leaving 3 bases unmatched. CDR1 and CDR2 (germline): ENHRY, SYGVKD. The chain's CDR3 is CAISSDRGTNEKLFF. CDR3 in DNA: TGTGCCATCAGTTCCGACAGGGGGACTAATGAAAAACTGTTTTTT.

V and J are TRBV5-4 and TRBJ2-5, with 13 bases that match TRBD2. Looked up from germline, CDR1 is SGHNT and CDR2 is YYREEE (reference sequence). Trimming at V came to 4 bases and at J to 0 bases, leaving 3 bases not matched to a gene. The CDR3 runs 16 residues. The CDR3 DNA reads TGTGCCAGCAGCCCCGGACTAGCGGGAGACCAAGAGACCCAGTACTTC. It specifies CASSPGLAGDQETQYF.

This clone was seen a single time. The chain recombines TRBV5-1 with TRBJ2-1; 7 bases map to TRBD1. This CDR3 spans 15 amino acids. Per germline, CDR1 SGHRS and CDR2 YFSETQ. J gave up 1 base and V 3 bases, and 4 bases lay outside the gene matches. CDR3 residues: CASSYPGQSYNEQFF. CDR3 nucleotides: TGCGCCAGCAGCTACCCGGGACAGTCCTACAATGAGCAGTTCTTC.

This sequence joins TRBV19 and TRBJ2-5; D may be TRBD1 or TRBD2 (5 bases each). The CDR3 runs 13 residues. V was cut by 8 bases and J by 4 bases, with 14 bases left in between. CDR1 and CDR2 (germline): LNHDA, SQIVND (reference sequence). This CDR3 is CASGDPQPETQYF. The CDR3 nucleotides are TGTGCCAGTGGGGACCCACAGCCAGAGACCCAGTACTTC.

The genes are TRBV5-5 and TRBJ2-1; D uncertain. The CDR3 sequence is 15 residues long. Germline V gene sequence: CDR1 SGHKS, CDR2 YYEKEE (reference sequence). V gave up 4 bases and J gave up 3 bases, with 14 bases separating them. CDR3 amino acids: CASSNSLAVYNEQFF. CDR3 coding DNA: TGTGCCAGCAGCAACTCACTTGCGGTCTACAATGAGCAGTTCTTC.

The CDR3 nucleotides are TGTGCCAGCAGCCGGCTCCGGACAGGGGAGGACTGGCAGTACTTC. Residues: CASSRLRTGEDWQYF. The chain has TRBV14 and TRBJ2-7, with TRBD1 matching over 9 bases. The V gene's germline CDR1 is SGHDN and CDR2 FVKESK. This CDR3 has 15 residues. Trimming at V came to 4 bases and at J to 9 bases, leaving 13 bases not matched to a gene.

Here the CDR3 reads CASSLPGYGYTF. The CDR3 DNA follows: TGTGCCAGCAGCCTTCCGGGGTATGGCTACACCTTC. The chain carries TRBV7-9 and TRBJ1-2; D unresolved. The CDR3 is 12 amino acids. Trimming cost V 5 bases and J 5 bases, with 9 bases left between them. Germline CDR1 is SEHNR and CDR2 is FQNEAQ (reference sequence).

V and J are TRBV19 and TRBJ2-3; 7 nucleotides line up with TRBD2. The germline V gene encodes CDR1 LNHDA and CDR2 SQIVND (reference sequence). V was clipped by 4 bases and J by 1 base; unmatched bases: 2. The CDR3 is 14 amino acids. The DNA for the CDR3 is TGTGCCAGTAGTAAACGGGAGGGCACAGATACGCAGTATTTT. This translates into CASSKREGTDTQYF. The whole variable domain, remainder taken from reference TRBV19 and TRBJ2-3, is DGGITQSPKYLFRKEGQNVTLSCEQNLNHDAMYWYRQDPGQGLRLIYYSQIVNDFQKGDIAEGYSVSREKKESFPLTVTSAQKNPTAFYLCASSKREGTDTQYFGPGTRLTVL.

This chain joins TRBV7-2 and TRBJ2-5, with a tentative D call TRBD1 (6 bases). The ends were cut back, 7 bases at V and 5 bases at J, with 23 bases in the middle. Looked up from germline, CDR1 is SGHTA and CDR2 is FQGNSA. This CDR3 has 16 residues. In DNA form, the CDR3 reads TGTGCCAGCACCCTAAGGGGACACGGAGTGTGGGAGACCCAGTACTTC. Its translation is CASTLRGHGVWETQYF. The complete variable domain, with remaining parts taken from reference TRBV7-2 and TRBJ2-5, reads GAGVSQSPSNKVTEKGKDVELRCDPISGHTALYWYRQSLGQGLEFLIYFQGNSAPDKSGLPSDRFSAERTGGSVSTLTIQRTQQEDSAVYLCASTLRGHGVWETQYFGPGTRLLVL.